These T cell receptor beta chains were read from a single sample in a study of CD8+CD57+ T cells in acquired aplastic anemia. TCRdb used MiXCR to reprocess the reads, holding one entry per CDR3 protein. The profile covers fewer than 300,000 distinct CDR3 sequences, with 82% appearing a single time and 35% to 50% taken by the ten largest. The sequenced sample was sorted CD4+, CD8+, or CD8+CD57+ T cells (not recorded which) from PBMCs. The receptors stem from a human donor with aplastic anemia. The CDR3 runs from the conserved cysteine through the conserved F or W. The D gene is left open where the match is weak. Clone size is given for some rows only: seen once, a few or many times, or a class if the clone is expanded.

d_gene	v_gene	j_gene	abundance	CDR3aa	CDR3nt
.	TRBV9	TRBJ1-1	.	CASRREVVAGNRAFF	TGTGCCAGCCGGCGAGAGGTGGTAGCGGGCAATCGGGCTTTCTTT
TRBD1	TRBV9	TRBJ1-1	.	CASSEGGQSTDTLF	TGTGCCAGCAGCGAAGGGGGACAGAGCACAGATACGCTCTTT
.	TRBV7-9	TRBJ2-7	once	CATRGRALPYEQYF	TGTGCCACCAGGGGACGGGCGTTACCCTACGAGCAGTACTTC
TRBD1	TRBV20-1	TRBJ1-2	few	CSARDRDYGYTF	TGCAGTGCTAGGGACAGGGACTATGGCTACACCTTC
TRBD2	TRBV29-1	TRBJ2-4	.	CSARTSGEDLQYF	TGCAGCGCCCGCACTAGCGGGGAAGACCTTCAGTACTTC
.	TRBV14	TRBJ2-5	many	CASSQEYETQYF	TGTGCCAGCAGCCAAGAATACGAGACCCAGTACTTC
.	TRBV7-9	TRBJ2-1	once	CASGMGRGHNEQFF	TGTGCCAGCGGTATGGGGAGGGGGCACAATGAGCAGTTCTTC
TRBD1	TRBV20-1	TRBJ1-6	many	CSAMDRGTSPLHF	TGCAGTGCTATGGACAGGGGGACTTCACCCCTCCACTTT
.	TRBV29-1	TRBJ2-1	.	CSVVSYNEQFF	TGCAGCGTTGTCAGCTACAATGAGCAGTTCTTC
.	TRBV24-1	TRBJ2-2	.	CATSGTGTGELFF	TGTGCCACCAGTGGTACGGGGACCGGGGAGCTGTTTTTT
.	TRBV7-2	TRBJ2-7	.	CASSPDGSRRYEQYF	TGTGCCAGCAGCCCCGATGGCTCCAGACGATACGAGCAGTACTTC
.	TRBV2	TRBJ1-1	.	CASSTSPDTEAFF	TGTGCCAGCAGTACCTCTCCGGACACTGAAGCTTTCTTT
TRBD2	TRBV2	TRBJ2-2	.	CASSGEGRNAGVLVF	TGTGCCAGCAGTGGTGAGGGGAGGAATGCGGGGGTGCTCGTTTTT
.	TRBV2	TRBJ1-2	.	CASSQGIGGGYTF	TGTGCCAGCAGCCAAGGTATCGGGGGTGGCTACACCTTC
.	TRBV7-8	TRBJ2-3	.	CASSLAGAPETQYF	TGTGCCAGCAGCTTAGCGGGAGCGCCCGAAACGCAGTATTTT
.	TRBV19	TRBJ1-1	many	CASSLGLNTEAFF	TGTGCCAGTAGTTTGGGACTGAACACTGAAGCTTTCTTT
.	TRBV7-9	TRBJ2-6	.	CASSLQGSDGANVLTF	TGTGCCAGCAGCTTACAAGGAAGCGACGGGGCCAATGTCCTGACTTTC
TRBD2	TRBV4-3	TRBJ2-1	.	CASSPGTSPYNEQFF	TGCGCCAGCAGCCCGGGGACTAGCCCATACAATGAGCAGTTCTTC
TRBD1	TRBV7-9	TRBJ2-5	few	CAGQGATETQYF	TGTGCCGGACAGGGGGCCACGGAGACGCAGTACTTC
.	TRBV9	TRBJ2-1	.	CASSITSRGYNEQFF	TGTGCCAGCAGTATCACGAGCAGGGGCTACAATGAGCAGTTCTTC
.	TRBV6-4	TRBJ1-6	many	CASSQGIFNSPLHF	TGTGCCAGCAGCCAGGGTATTTTTAATTCACCCCTCCACTTT
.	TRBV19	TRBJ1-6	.	CASSMGEGGYNEPLHF	TGTGCCAGCAGCATGGGGGAGGGAGGCTATAATGAACCCCTCCACTTT
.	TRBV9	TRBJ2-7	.	CASSVEGGAGGEEQYF	TGTGCCAGCAGCGTAGAAGGGGGTGCCGGGGGAGAGGAGCAGTACTTC
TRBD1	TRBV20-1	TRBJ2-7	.	CSVMTGVGGYEQYF	TGCAGCGTCATGACAGGGGTAGGGGGATACGAGCAGTACTTC
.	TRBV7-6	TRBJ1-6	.	CASSLGARGYNSPLHF	TGTGCCAGCAGCTTGGGGGCGAGAGGCTATAATTCACCGCTCCACTTT
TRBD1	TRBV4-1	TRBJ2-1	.	CASSPIGDRGSGEQFF	TGTGCCAGCAGCCCCATTGGGGACAGGGGGAGCGGTGAGCAGTTCTTC
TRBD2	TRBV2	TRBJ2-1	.	CASVNGGEINEQFF	TGTGCCAGCGTCAACGGGGGGGAGATTAATGAGCAGTTCTTC
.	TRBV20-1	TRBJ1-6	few	CSATVYNSPLHF	TGCAGTGCTACTGTCTATAATTCACCCCTCCACTTT
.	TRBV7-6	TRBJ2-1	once	CASSRQSDEQFF	TGTGCCAGCAGCCGTCAATCGGATGAGCAGTTCTTC
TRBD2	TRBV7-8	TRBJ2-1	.	CASSQAGGPDTHDQFF	TGTGCCAGCAGCCAGGCGGGAGGACCCGATACGCATGATCAGTTCTTC
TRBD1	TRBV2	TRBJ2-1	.	CASTRGSYNEQFF	TGTGCCAGCACCAGGGGGTCCTACAATGAGCAGTTCTTC
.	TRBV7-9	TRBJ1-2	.	CASSLTSYGYTF	TGTGCCAGCAGCTTAACCTCATACGGCTACACCTTC
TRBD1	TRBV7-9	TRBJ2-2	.	CASSSLSQGAGYQFF	TGTGCCAGCAGCTCCCTCTCCCAGGGGGCCGGGTACCAATTTTTT
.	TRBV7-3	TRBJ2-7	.	CASSPTGTSPYKQYF	TGTGCCAGCAGCCCAACCGGGACGAGTCCCTACAAGCAGTACTTC
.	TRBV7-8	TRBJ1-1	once	CASSLGGRPDAHTEAFF	TGTGCCAGCAGCTTAGGGGGCCGTCCCGATGCGCACACTGAAGCTTTCTTT
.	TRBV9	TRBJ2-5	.	CASNSTPRDSVPQETQYF	TGTGCCAGCAACTCCACCCCCCGGGACTCCGTACCACAAGAGACCCAGTACTTC
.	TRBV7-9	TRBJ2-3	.	CASSFPDTQGF	TGTGCCAGCAGCTTCCCAGATACGCAGGGTTTC
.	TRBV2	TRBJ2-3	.	CASSVAGTPTQYFF	.
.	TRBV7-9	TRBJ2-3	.	CAGQGTRETQDFGYF	TGTGCCGGACAGGGGACTAGGGAGACCCAGGACTTCGGGTATTTT
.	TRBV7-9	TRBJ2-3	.	CASSSTAGRDTLFF	TGTGCCAGCAGCTCTACTGCAGGGCGCGATACGTTGTTTTTT
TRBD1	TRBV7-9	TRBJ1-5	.	CASSLGDRVGPQHF	TGTGCCAGCAGCCTAGGGGACAGGGTAGGGCCCCAGCATTTT
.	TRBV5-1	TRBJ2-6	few	CASSLGEAKHSGANVLTF	TGCGCCAGCAGCTTGGGAGAAGCAAAACACTCTGGGGCCAACGTCCTGACTTTC
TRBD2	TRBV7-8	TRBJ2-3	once	CASRWGGGRTDQQYF	TGTGCCAGCAGATGGGGCGGGGGGCGCACAGATCAGCAGTATTTT
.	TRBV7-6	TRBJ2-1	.	CASSSATGREHFF	TGTGCCAGCAGCTCTGCTACAGGGCGTGAACATTTCTTT
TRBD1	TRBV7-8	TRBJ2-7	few	CASSSSGQGAYEQYF	TGTGCCAGCAGCTCCTCCGGACAGGGGGCGTACGAGCAGTACTTC
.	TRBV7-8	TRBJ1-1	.	CASSFERSWGSDDF	TGTGCCAGCAGCTTTGAAAGAAGCTGGGGGAGCGATGACTTT
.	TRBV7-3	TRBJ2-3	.	CASAREANAVEHF	TGTGCCAGCGCAAGAGAGGCCAACGCCGTTGAACACTTT
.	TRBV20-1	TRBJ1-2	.	CSASSWGRERGYTF	TGCAGTGCCAGTAGTTGGGGACGCGAGAGAGGCTACACCTTC
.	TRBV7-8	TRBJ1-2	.	CASSRQANAVEHTF	TGTGCCAGCTCAAGACAGGCCAACGCCGTTGAACACACATTC
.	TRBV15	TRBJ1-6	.	CATSRGSYQSPHHF	TGTGCCACCAGCAGAGGCAGCTATCAATCGCCCCACCACTTC
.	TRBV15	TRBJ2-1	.	CASSRRGLAYEQFF	TGTGCCAGCAGCCGCCGGGGCCTAGCCTATGAGCAGTTCTTC
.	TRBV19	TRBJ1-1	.	CASSMAWETEAFF	TGTGCCAGTAGTATGGCCTGGGAGACTGAAGCTTTCTTT
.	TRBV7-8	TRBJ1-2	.	CASSLARAGGYTF	TGCGCCAGCAGCCTAGCGCGTGCAGGTGGCTACACCTTC
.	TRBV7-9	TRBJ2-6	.	CASSLVPVELGFEVLTF	TGTGCCAGCAGCCTAGTGCCAGTCGAGCTGGGGTTTGAAGTCCTGACTTTC